This T cell receptor beta chain was sequenced during a study of T cell repertoires in cytomegalovirus infection. TCRdb itself ran the reads through MiXCR, one entry per CDR3 protein. The table includes about 740,000 distinct CDR3 sequences, approximately 40% detected once. This CDR3 has 14 amino acids. Germline CDR1 MNHEY, CDR2 SMNVEV (reference sequence). With 4 bases clipped from V and 9 bases from J, the junction kept 8 bases outside the gene matches. Material: PBMCs. J is TRBJ2-1 and V is TRBV27, with TRBD1 matching 8 bases. The sequence came from a human donor in good health (CMV status not recorded). Some clones in this sample may be carry-over from other donors' samples. The chain's CDR3 is CASSSGQGGFEQFF. The CDR3 nucleotides are TGTGCCAGCAGTTCCGGACAGGGTGGGTTTGAGCAGTTCTTC.